The source of this TCR beta chain is a study of blood T cell repertoires in COVID-19 (dated by TCRdb to the early 2020s). In the study overall: Samples from collaborators originated in the United States, Italy and Spain and spanned both the acute and convalescent phases of COVID-19. The prospective study material was composed of cDNA or gDNA derived from T cells, B-cell-depleted T cells, or PBMCs. The dataset comprised deeply sampled blood TCRbeta repertoires from subjects exposed to, actively infected with, or recovered from COVID-19. The repertoires were released in a freely available public database meant as a resource for research on the immune response to SARS-CoV-2. Samples were obtained from the ongoing ImmuneRACE study (first 160 participants) and from some 1,300 subjects provided by 6 global collaborators. The sample metadata nearly always contained a de-identified subject ID, COVID-19 status, age in years and sex. Where available, HLA class I and class II types were obtained from metadata supplied by the sample provider rather than from assay-based typing.

The CDR3 goes from the cysteine to the phenylalanine over 14 residues. The sequence is cut down to CDR3 DNA, 42 bases in frame from base 1. A distance of 12 bases separates the germline ends of V and J, which lose 0 bases and 7 bases respectively. CDR1 and CDR2 (LGHDT, YNNKEL) derive from the germline V gene (reference sequence). Whole blood was collected in K2EDTA tubes by collaborating institutions according to the institutions' own protocols. For TCRbeta analysis, collaborator samples were shipped as frozen whole blood, as isolated PBMCs, or as DNA extracted from either sample type. What the research found in general, with its limitations: Clinical and demographic metadata were provided uncurated, with the amount varying by source and participant.

This clone was counted between two and nine times. No cognate antigen has been identified for it. Per-base qualities were not stored, and no clone one base away is much larger. TCRbeta CDR3 regions were amplified from genomic DNA by means of the immunoSEQ Assay, a bias-controlled multiplex PCR. Per the original workflow: Within the assay, amplification of reference gene primers was used to estimate how many nucleated cells each sample contained. To quantify the absolute abundance of each unique TCRbeta CDR3 rearrangement, sequence reads were collapsed and filtered. For each sample, productive Simpson clonality was calculated by taking the square root of Simpson's diversity index across productive rearrangements. Not all clones reach the TCRdb copy of this immuneACCESS table, which keeps in-frame sequences only. Checked studies attribute under half of the gap to unresolved V genes and leave the rest unexplained. D and trimming come from the DNA, and the V and J calls and clone size come from that table. The sample has 300,000 to 450,000 clones on record, around 85% of them singletons. Together, the top ten hold roughly 3.9% of the sample.

This receptor was taken from a woman aged 18-29 years with acute or convalescent COVID-19. Sequencing was carried out using peripheral blood. The chain uses TRBV3-1 (or the pseudogene TRBV3-2) and TRBJ1-2, with a tentative D gene TRBD1 over 5 matching bases. Here is the DNA: TGTGCCAGCAGCCAAGATGGGGGGTTTGGTGGCTACACCTTC. It translates to CASSQDGGFGGYTF.